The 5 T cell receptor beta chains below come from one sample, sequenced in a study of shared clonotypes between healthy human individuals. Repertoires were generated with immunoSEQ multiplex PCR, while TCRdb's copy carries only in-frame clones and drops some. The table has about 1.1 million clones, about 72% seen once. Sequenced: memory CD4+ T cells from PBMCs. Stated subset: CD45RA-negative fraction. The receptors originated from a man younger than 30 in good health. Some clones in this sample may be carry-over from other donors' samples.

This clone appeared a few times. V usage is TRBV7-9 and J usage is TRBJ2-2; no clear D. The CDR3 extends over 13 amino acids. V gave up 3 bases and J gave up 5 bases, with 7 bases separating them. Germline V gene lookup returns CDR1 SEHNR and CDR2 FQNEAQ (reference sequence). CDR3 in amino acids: CASSFLGTGELFF. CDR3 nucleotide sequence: TGTGCCAGCAGCTTTCTGGGAACCGGGGAGCTGTTTTTT.

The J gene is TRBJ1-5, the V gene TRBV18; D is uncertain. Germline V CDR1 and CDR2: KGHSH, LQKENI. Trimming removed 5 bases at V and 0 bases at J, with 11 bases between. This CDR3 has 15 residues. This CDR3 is CASSRKSDSNQPQHF. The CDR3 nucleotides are TGTGCCAGCTCAAGGAAGTCGGATAGCAATCAGCCCCAGCATTTT.

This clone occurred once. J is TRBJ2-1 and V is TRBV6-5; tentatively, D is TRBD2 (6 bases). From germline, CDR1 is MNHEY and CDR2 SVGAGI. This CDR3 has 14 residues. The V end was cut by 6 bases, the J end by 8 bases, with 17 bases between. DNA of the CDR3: TGTGCCAGCAGACCCCCCCCGGGAGTCGATGAGCAGTTCTTC. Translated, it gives CASRPPPGVDEQFF.

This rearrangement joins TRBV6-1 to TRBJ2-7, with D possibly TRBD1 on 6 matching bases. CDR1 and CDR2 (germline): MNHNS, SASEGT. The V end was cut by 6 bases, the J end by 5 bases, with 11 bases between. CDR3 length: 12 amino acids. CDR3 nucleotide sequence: TGTGCCAGCAGCGGGACAAGCGACGAGCAGTACTTC. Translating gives CASSGTSDEQYF.

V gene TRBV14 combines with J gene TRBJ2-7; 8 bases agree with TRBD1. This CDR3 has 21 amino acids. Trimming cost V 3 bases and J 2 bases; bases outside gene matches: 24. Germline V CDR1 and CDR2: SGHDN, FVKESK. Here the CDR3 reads CASSQDQLRIGTGKIPYEQYF. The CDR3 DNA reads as TGTGCCAGCAGCCAGGATCAGCTTCGGATTGGGACAGGCAAAATCCCCTACGAGCAGTACTTC.